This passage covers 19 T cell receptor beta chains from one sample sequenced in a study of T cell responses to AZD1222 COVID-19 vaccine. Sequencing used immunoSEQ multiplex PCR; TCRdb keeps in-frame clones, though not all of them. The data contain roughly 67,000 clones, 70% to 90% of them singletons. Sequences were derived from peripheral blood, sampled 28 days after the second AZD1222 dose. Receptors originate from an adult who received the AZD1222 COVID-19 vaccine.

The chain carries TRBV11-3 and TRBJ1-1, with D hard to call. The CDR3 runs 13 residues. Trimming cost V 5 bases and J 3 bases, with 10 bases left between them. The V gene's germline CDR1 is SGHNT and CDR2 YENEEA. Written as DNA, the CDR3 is TGTGCCAGCAGCGCTACCGAAGACACTGAAGCTTTCTTT. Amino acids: CASSATEDTEAFF.

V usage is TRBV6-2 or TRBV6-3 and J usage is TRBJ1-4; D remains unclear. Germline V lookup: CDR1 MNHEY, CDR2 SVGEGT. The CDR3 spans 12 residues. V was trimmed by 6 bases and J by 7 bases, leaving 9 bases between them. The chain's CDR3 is CASSPDPEKLFF. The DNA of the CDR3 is TGTGCCAGCAGCCCGGACCCTGAAAAACTGTTTTTT.

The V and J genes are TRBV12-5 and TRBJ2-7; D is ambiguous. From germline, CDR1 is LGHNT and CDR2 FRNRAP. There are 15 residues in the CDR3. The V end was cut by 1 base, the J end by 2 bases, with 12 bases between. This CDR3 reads CASGLESQFPYEQYF. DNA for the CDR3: TGTGCTAGTGGTTTGGAGTCACAGTTCCCCTACGAGCAGTACTTC.

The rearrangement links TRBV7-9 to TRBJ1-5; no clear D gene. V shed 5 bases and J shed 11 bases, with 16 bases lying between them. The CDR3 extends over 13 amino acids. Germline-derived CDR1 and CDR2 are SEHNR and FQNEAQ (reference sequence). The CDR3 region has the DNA TGTGCCAGCAGCCCCCCATCGGAACCGACCCAGCATTTT. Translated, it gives CASSPPSEPTQHF.

The CDR3 DNA is TGTGCCAGCAGTGGGACTATAGTGTTCCCAGATACGCAGTATTTT. Protein: CASSGTIVFPDTQYF. The gene calls are TRBV6-6 and TRBJ2-3; 7 bases are shared with TRBD2. The CDR3 has 15 amino acids. Per the germline V gene, CDR1 is MNHNY and CDR2 is SVGAGI (reference sequence). Trimming took 5 bases from V and 4 from J; bases not matched to a gene: 9.

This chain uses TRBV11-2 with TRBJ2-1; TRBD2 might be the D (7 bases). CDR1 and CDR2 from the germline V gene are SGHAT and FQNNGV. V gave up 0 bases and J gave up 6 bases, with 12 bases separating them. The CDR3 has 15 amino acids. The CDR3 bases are TGTGCCAGCAGCTTAGACAGGAGGGGGGGCAATGAGCAGTTCTTC. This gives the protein CASSLDRRGGNEQFF.

The DNA of the CDR3 is TGTGCCAGTAGTATGGGCCCCTCTGGGGGCTACACCTTC. It specifies CASSMGPSGGYTF. The chain uses TRBV19 and TRBJ1-2; no reliable D call. This CDR3 has 13 amino acids. Trimming left V 3 bases short and J 8 bases short, with 13 bases between. Germline CDR1 reads LNHDA; CDR2 reads SQIVND (reference sequence).

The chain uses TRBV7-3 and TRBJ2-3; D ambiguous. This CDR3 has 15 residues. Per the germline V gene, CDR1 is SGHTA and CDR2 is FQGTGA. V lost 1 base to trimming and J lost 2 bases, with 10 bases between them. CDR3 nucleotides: TGTGCCAGCAGCTTAAATCTCCCAAACACAGATACGCAGTATTTT. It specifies CASSLNLPNTDTQYF.

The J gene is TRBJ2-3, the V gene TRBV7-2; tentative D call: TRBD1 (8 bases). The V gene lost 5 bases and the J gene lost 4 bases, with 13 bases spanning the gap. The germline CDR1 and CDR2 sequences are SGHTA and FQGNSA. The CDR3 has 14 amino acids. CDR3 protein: CASSQGAGADTQYF. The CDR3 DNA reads TGTGCCAGCAGCCAGGGGGCGGGAGCAGATACGCAGTATTTT. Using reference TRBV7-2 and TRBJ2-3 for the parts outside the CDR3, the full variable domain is GAGVSQSPSNKVTEKGKDVELRCDPISGHTALYWYRQSLGQGLEFLIYFQGNSAPDKSGLPSDRFSAERTGGSVSTLTIQRTQQEDSAVYLCASSQGAGADTQYFGPGTRLTVL.

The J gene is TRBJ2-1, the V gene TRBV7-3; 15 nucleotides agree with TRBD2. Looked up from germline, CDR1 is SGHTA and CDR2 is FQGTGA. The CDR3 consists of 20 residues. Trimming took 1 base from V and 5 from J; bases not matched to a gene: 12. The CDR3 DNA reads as TGTGCCAGCAGCTTAAATGGGGCGGCCGGACTAGCGGGAGGGAACAATGAGCAGTTCTTC. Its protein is CASSLNGAAGLAGGNNEQFF. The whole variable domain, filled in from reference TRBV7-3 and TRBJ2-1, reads GAGVSQTPSNKVTEKGKYVELRCDPISGHTALYWYRQSLGQGPEFLIYFQGTGAADDSGLPNDRFFAVRPEGSVSTLKIQRTERGDSAVYLCASSLNGAAGLAGGNNEQFFGPGTRLTVL.

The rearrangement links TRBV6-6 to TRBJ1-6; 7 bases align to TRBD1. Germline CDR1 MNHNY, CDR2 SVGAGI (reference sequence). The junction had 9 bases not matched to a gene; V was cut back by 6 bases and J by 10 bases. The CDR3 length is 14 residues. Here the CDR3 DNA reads TGTGCCAGCAGGGGAGGGACAGCTACCTCACCCCTCCACTTT. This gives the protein CASRGGTATSPLHF.

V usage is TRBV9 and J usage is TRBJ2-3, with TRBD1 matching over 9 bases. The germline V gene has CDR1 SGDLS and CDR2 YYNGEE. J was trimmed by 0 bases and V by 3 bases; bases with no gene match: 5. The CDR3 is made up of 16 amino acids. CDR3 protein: CASSAGQGMSTDTQYF. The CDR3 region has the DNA TGTGCCAGCAGCGCGGGACAGGGTATGAGCACAGATACGCAGTATTTT.

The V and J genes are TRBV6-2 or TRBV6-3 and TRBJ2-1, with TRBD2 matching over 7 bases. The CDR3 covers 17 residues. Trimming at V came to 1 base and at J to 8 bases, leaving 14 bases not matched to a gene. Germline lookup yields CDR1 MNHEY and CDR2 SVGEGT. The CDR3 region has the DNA TGTGCCAGCAGTTACTTGTCGGGAGGATCTGGTTTCGATGAGCAGTTCTTC. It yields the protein CASSYLSGGSGFDEQFF.

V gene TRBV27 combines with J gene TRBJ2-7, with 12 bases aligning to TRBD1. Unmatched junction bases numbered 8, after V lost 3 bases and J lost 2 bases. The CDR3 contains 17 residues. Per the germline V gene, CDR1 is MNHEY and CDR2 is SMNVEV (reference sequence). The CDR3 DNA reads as TGTGCCAGCAGTTTCATCGGGACAGGGGGCTTGACCTACGAGCAGTACTTC. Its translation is CASSFIGTGGLTYEQYF.

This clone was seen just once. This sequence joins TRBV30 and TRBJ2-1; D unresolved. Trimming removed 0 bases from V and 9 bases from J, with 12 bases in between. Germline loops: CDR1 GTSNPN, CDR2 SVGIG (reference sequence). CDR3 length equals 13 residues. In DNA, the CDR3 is TGTGCCTGGAGTGTACTGCTAGACGGTGAGCAGTTCTTC. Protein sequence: CAWSVLLDGEQFF.

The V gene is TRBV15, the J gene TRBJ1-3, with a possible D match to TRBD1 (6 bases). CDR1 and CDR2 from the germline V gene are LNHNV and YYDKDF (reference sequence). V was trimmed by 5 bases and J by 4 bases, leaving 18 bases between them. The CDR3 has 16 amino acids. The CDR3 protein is CATSPWGGASGNTIYF. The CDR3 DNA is TGTGCCACCAGCCCATGGGGGGGGGCTTCGGGAAACACCATATATTTT.

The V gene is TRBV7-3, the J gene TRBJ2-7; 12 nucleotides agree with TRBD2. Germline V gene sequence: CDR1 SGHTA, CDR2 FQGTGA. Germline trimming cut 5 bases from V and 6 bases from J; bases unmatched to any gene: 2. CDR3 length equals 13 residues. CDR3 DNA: TGTGCCAGCAGCCTAGCGGGAGGGATCGAGCAGTACTTC. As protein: CASSLAGGIEQYF.

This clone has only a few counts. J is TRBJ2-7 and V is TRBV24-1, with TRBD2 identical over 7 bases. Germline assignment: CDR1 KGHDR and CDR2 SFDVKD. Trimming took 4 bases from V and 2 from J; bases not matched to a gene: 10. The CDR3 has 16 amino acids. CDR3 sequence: CATSDDGEGRAYEQYF. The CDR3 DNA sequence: TGTGCCACCAGTGACGATGGGGAGGGGCGAGCCTACGAGCAGTACTTC.

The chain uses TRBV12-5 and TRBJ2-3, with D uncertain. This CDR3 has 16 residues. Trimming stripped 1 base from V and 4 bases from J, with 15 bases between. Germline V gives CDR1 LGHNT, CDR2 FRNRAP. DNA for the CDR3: TGTGCTAGTGGTTTGGAGGAGAATCACGTTTCAGATACGCAGTATTTT. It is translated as CASGLEENHVSDTQYF.